This is a list of T cell receptor beta chains from one sample in a study of graft-versus-host responses after intestinal transplantation. Sequenced by immunoSEQ multiplex PCR; TCRdb stores in-frame clones only, minus some. The sample shows 60,000 to 75,000 clones, under 90% of them seen only once. Sequencing used ileum tissue, obtained more than 350 days after transplant. All receptors derive from a human patient who received an intestinal transplant, so some T cells may come from the graft donor. Both conserved end residues are part of each CDR3. A D gene is named only where the DNA matches it firmly. Some rows have no size entry. The others give once, few or many, or a class for an expanded clone.

>TRBV28|TRBJ2-1|-|TRBD2
TGTGCCAGCACCGGGCTAGCGGGAGGGCCGGGGAATGAGCAGTTCTTC
CASTGLAGGPGNEQFF
>TRBV7-8|TRBJ2-3|-|-
TGTGCCAGCAGCTCCTCCGGTAACTGGGGAGATACGCAGTATTTT
CASSSSGNWGDTQYF
>TRBV4-2|TRBJ2-3|-|TRBD2
TGTGCCAGCAGCCCTCGTAGCTTAGCGGGAAGCACAGATACGCAGTATTTT
CASSPRSLAGSTDTQYF
>TRBV5-1|TRBJ2-7|-|TRBD1
TGCGCCAGCAGCTCGGGACAGCTCGAGCAGTACTTC
CASSSGQLEQYF
>TRBV6-6|TRBJ1-2|-|TRBD1
TGTGCCAGCAGTCCCGGGACAGTGAAATACACCTTC
CASSPGTVKYTF
>TRBV21-1|TRBJ1-5|few|-
TGTGCCAGCACCGTCAGGTTCAATCAGCCCCAGCATTTT
CASTVRFNQPQHF
>TRBV29-1|TRBJ2-5|-|TRBD1
TGCAGCGTTCCTTACAGGGGGCCCCAAGGGACCCAGTACTTC
CSVPYRGPQGTQYF
>TRBV19|TRBJ2-3|-|-
TGTGCCGGAGCGAAGGCCGCCACAGATACGCAGTATTTT
CAGAKAATDTQYF
>TRBV6-1|TRBJ2-2|once|TRBD2
TGTGCCAGCAGTGAATATCCCGCGGGACGAGGGGATAGCGGGCAATCGAACACCGGGGAGCTGTTTTTT
CASSEYPAGRGDSGQSNTGELFF
>TRBV11-3|TRBJ2-2|once|-
TGTGCCAGCAGCGACGGACTAAACGGGGAGCTGTTTTTT
CASSDGLNGELFF